Following are 4 T cell receptor beta chains from one sample sequenced in a study of blood T cell repertoires in COVID-19. Only in-frame clones appear in the TCRdb table, and some are missing; sequencing was by immunoSEQ multiplex PCR. Among more than 85,000 clones listed, under 80% were seen once. Sample: peripheral blood. The source of these receptors is a woman in her seventies with acute or convalescent COVID-19.

This chain joins TRBV5-4 and TRBJ2-7; maybe TRBD2 (5 bases). Germline CDR1 SGHNT, CDR2 YYREEE (reference sequence). V was trimmed by 0 bases and J by 4 bases, leaving 11 bases between them. The CDR3 runs to 14 residues. In DNA, the CDR3 is TGTGCCAGCAGCTTGGCGGGGAACCTATACGAGCAGTACTTC. Encoded protein: CASSLAGNLYEQYF.

This sequence joins TRBV6-5 and TRBJ1-5, with 10 bases fitting TRBD1. CDR3 length: 15 amino acids. V trimming: 6 bases; J trimming: 2 bases; junction bases outside the gene matches: 4. Germline CDR1 is MNHEY and CDR2 is SVGAGI. CDR3 DNA sequence: TGTGCCAGCAGAGGGACAGGGGAAGGCAATCAGCCCCAGCATTTT. It encodes CASRGTGEGNQPQHF.

V usage is TRBV5-6 and J usage is TRBJ1-2; D might be TRBD1 (6 bases). The CDR3 has 15 amino acids. Germline loops: CDR1 SGHDT, CDR2 YYEEEE. Trimming left V 0 bases short and J 5 bases short, with 14 bases between. The CDR3 sequence: CASSLGGQAPYGYTF. The CDR3 region has the DNA TGTGCCAGCAGCTTGGGGGGGCAGGCCCCTTATGGCTACACCTTC.

This clone was picked up one time. This chain's CDR3 is CASSLDLSYNSPLHF. The CDR3 bases are TGCGCCAGCAGCCTAGATTTGTCCTATAATTCACCCCTCCACTTT. The V and J genes are TRBV5-1 and TRBJ1-6; D is unresolved. V lost 4 bases to trimming and J lost 1 base, with 9 bases between them. This CDR3 comprises 15 residues. Germline V lookup: CDR1 SGHRS, CDR2 YFSETQ.